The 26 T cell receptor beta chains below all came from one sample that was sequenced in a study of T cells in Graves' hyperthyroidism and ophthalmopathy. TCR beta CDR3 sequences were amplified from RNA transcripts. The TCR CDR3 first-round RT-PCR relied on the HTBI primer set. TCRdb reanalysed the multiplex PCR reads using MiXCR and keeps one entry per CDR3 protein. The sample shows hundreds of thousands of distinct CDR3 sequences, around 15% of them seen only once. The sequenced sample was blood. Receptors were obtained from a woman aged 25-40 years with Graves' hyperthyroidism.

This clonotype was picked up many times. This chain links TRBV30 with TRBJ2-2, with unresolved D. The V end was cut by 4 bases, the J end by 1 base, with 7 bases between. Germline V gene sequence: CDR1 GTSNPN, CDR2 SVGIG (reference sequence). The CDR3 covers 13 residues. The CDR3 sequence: CAWNRVNTGELFF. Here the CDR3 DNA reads TGTGCCTGGAACCGAGTGAACACCGGGGAGCTGTTTTTT.

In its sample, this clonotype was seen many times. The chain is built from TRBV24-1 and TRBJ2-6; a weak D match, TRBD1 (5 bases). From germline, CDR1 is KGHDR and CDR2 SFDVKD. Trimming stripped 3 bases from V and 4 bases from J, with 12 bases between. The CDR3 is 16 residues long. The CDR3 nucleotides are TGTGCCACCAGTGATCCAGGGTCCACCGGGGCCAACGTCCTGACTTTC. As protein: CATSDPGSTGANVLTF.

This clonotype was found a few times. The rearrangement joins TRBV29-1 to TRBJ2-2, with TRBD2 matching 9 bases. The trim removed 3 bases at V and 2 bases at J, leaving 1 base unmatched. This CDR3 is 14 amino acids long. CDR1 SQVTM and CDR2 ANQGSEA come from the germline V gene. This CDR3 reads CSVEREGNTGELFF. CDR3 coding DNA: TGCAGCGTTGAGCGGGAGGGCAACACCGGGGAGCTGTTTTTT.

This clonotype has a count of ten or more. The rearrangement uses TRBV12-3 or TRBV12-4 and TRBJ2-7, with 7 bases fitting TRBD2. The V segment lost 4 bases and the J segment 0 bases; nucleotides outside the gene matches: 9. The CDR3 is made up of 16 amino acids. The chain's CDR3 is CASSSISGRGSYEQYF. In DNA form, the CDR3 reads TGTGCCAGCAGTTCAATTTCAGGGAGGGGCTCCTACGAGCAGTACTTC.

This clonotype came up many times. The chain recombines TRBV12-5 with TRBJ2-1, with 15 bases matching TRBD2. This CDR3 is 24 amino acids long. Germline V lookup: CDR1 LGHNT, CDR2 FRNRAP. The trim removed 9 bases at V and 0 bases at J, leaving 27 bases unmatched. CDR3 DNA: TGTGCTAGCGAGGCGAGGGAAGGTTTCGCGCTGGGACTAGCGGGAGGACCCTCCTACAATGAGCAGTTCTTC. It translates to CASEAREGFALGLAGGPSYNEQFF.

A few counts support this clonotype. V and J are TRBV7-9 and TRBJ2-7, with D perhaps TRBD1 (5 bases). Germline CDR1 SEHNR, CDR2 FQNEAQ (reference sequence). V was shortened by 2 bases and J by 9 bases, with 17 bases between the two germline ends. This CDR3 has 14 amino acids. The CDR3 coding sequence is TGTGCCAGCAGCTTAATGGCAGGGAATGGATGGCAGTACTTC. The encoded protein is CASSLMAGNGWQYF.

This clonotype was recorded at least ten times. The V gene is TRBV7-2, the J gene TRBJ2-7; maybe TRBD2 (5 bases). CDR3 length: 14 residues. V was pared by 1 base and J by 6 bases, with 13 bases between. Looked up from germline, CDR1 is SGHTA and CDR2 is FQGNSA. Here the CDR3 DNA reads TGTGCCAGCAGCTTAGACGGCAGACGGGGCGAGCAGTACTTC. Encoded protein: CASSLDGRRGEQYF.

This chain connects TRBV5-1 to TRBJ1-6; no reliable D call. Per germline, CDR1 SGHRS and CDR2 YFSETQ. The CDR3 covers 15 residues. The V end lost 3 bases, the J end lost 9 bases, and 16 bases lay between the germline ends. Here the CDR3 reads CASSSSGGGSSPLHF. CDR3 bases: TGCGCCAGCAGCTCTTCAGGTGGCGGAAGTTCACCCCTCCACTTT.

The CDR3 DNA reads as TGTGCCAGCAGCTTAAGCGGGCAGGCGCGAAACGAGCAGTACTTC. It encodes CASSLSGQARNEQYF. The rearrangement joins TRBV7-9 to TRBJ2-7, with a weak D call TRBD2 (6 bases). Germline CDR1 SEHNR, CDR2 FQNEAQ (reference sequence). This CDR3 comprises 15 residues. The V end lost 2 bases, the J end lost 5 bases, and 16 bases lay between the germline ends.

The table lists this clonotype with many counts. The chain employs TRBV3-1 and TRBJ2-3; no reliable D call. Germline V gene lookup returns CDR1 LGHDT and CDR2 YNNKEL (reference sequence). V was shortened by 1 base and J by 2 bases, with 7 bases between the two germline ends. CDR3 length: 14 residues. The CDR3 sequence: CASSQVPFTDTQYF. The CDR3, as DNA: TGTGCCAGCAGCCAAGTTCCTTTCACAGATACGCAGTATTTT.

The CDR3 protein is CASRSRDNYGYTF. The CDR3 DNA reads as TGTGCCAGCAGGTCACGGGATAACTATGGCTACACCTTC. The genes are TRBV12-3 or TRBV12-4 and TRBJ1-2; D not certain. Trimming took off 6 bases at V and 1 base at J, with 9 bases between the two ends. CDR3 length: 13 residues.

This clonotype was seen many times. The CDR3 DNA is TGTGCCAGCAGCCCAACCCCCGGGACAGTGCTAGACTATGGCTACACCTTC. This sequence encodes CASSPTPGTVLDYGYTF. The chain has TRBV7-9 and TRBJ1-2, with 7 bases fitting TRBD1. V lost 5 bases and J lost 3; bases outside the gene matches: 15. Germline loops: CDR1 SEHNR, CDR2 FQNEAQ (reference sequence). This CDR3 is built from 17 residues.

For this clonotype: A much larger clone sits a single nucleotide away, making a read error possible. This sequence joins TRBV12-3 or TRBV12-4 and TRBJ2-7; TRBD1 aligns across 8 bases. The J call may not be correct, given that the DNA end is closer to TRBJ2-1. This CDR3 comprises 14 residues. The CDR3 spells CASSPAGTGYEQFF. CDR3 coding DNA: TGTGCCAGCAGTCCGGCCGGGACAGGCTACGAGCAGTTCTTC.

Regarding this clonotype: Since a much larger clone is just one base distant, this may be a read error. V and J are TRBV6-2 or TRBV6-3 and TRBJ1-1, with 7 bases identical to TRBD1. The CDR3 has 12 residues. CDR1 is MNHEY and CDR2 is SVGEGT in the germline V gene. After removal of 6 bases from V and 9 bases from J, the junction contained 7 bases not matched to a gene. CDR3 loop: CASSQDRAKAFF. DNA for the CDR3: TGTGCCAGCAGCCAAGACAGGGCTAAAGCTTTCTTT.

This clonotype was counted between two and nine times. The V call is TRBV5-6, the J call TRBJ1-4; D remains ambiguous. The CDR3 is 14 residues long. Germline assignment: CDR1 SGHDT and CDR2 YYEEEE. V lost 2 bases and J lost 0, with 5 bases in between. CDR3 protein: CASSFRTTNEKLFF. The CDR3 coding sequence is TGTGCCAGCAGCTTTCGTACAACTAATGAAAAACTGTTTTTT.

This CDR3 is CASSHFPTSKGSDTQYF. As DNA, the CDR3 is TGCGCCAGCAGCCACTTTCCGACTAGCAAAGGGTCAGATACGCAGTATTTT. V and J are TRBV4-1 and TRBJ2-3; 7 nucleotides line up with TRBD2. Looked up from germline, CDR1 is MGHRA and CDR2 is YSYEKL. CDR3 length: 17 residues. Trimming at V came to 3 bases and at J to 4 bases, leaving 13 bases not matched to a gene.

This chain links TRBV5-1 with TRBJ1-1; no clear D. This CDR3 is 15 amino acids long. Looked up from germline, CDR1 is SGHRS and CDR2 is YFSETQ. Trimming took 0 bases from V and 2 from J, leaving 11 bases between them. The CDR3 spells CASSLDFFQNTEAFF. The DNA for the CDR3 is TGCGCCAGCAGCTTGGATTTCTTCCAAAACACTGAAGCTTTCTTT.

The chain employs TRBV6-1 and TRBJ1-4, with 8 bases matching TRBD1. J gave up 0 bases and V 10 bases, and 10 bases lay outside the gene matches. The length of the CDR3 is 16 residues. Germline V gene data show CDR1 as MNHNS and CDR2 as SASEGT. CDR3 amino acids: CAIKAGTGATNEKLFF. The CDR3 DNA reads TGTGCCATCAAGGCGGGGACAGGTGCAACTAATGAAAAACTGTTTTTT.

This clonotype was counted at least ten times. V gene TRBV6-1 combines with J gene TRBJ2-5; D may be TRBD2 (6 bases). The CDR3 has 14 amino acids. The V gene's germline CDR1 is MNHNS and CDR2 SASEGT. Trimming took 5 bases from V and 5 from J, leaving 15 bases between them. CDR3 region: CASSYTGSVETQYF. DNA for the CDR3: TGTGCCAGCAGTTATACCGGGAGCGTCGAGACCCAGTACTTC.

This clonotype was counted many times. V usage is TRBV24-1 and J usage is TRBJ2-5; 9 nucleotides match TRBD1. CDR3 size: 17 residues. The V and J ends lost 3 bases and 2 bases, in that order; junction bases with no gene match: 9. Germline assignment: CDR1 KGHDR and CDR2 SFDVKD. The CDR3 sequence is CATSDGVGTGKQETQYF. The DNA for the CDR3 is TGTGCCACCAGTGATGGGGTCGGGACAGGGAAACAAGAGACCCAGTACTTC.

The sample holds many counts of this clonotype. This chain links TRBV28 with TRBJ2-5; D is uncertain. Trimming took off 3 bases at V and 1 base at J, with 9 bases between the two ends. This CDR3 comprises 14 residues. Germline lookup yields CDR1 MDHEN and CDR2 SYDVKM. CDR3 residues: CASSLIQLQETQYF. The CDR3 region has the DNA TGTGCCAGCAGTTTGATACAACTCCAAGAGACCCAGTACTTC.

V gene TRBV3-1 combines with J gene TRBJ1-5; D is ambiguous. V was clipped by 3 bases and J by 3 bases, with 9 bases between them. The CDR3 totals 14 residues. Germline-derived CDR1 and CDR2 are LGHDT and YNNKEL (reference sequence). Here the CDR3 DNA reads TGTGCCAGCAGCCAGACGGGGTTCAATCAGCCCCAGCATTTT. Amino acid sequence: CASSQTGFNQPQHF.

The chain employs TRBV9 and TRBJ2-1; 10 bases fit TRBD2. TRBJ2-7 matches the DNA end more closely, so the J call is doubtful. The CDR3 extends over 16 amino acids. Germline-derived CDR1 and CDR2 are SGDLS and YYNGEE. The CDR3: CASRPTASGGNNEQYF. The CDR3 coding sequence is TGTGCCAGCAGGCCAACCGCTAGCGGGGGAAACAATGAGCAGTACTTC.

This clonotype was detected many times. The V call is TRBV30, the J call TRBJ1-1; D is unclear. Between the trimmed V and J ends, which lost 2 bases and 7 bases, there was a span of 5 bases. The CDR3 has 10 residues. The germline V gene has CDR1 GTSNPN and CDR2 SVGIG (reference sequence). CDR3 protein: CAWSTIEAFF. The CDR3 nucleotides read TGTGCCTGGAGTACTATTGAAGCTTTCTTT. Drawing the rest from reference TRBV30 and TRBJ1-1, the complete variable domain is SQTIHQWPATLVQPVGSPLSLECTVEGTSNPNLYWYRQAAGRGLQLLFYSVGIGQISSEVPQNLSASRPQDRQFILSSKKLLLSDSGFYLCAWSTIEAFFGQGTRLTVV.

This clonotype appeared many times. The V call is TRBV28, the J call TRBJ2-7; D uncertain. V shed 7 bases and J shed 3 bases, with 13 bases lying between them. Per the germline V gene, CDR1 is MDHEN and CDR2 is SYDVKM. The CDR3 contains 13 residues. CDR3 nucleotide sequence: TGTGCCAGCACCAACGGTAGGGTCTACGAGCAGTACTTC. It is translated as CASTNGRVYEQYF.

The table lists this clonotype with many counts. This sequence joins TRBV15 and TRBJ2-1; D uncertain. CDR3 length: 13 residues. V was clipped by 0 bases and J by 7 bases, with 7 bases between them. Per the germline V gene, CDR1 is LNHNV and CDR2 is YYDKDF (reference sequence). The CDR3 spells CATSREVLNEQFF. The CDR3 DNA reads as TGTGCCACCAGCAGAGAGGTGTTAAATGAGCAGTTCTTC. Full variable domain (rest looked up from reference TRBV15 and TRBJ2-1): DAMVIQNPRYQVTQFGKPVTLSCSQTLNHNVMYWYQQKSSQAPKLLFHYYDKDFNNEADTPDNFQSRRPNTSFCFLDIRSPGLGDTAMYLCATSREVLNEQFFGPGTRLTVL.